This TCR beta chain was captured by sequencing in a study of blood T cell repertoires in COVID-19. Overall study: Researchers got acute and convalescent COVID-19 samples from the United States, Italy and Spain. T cells, B-cell-depleted T cells, or PBMCs provided the cDNA or gDNA that served as material.

The authors' processing: How many nucleated cells were present was estimated from reference gene primer amplification. Sequencing used immunoSEQ multiplex PCR; TCRdb keeps in-frame clones, though not all of them. V and J calls plus clone size are reproduced from that table; the DNA served to infer D and trimming. The table lists about 260,000 clones, around 84% of them singletons, with about 1.5% in the top ten. CDR1 is SEHNR and CDR2 is FQNEAQ in the germline V gene (reference sequence). Trimming took 5 bases from V and 7 from J; bases not matched to a gene: 6. CDR3 length: 14 amino acids. The sequence derives from a middle-aged woman who had recovered from COVID-19. The sequencing input was peripheral blood. The chain carries TRBV7-9 and TRBJ1-4; 8 positions agree with TRBD1. CDR3 sequence (DNA): TGTGCCAGCAGCCCCGGGACAGGATTTGAAAAACTGTTTTTT. It yields the protein CASSPGTGFEKLFF.